The clone carrying this T cell receptor (beta chain) showed up just a few times. The data originate from a study of identical twins. A universal primer site was added by template switching, and unique molecular identifiers were carried by the cDNA. TCRdb processed the 5' RACE reads anew with MiXCR; each CDR3 protein has one entry. The sample includes around 480,000 distinct CDR3 sequences, 13% to 15% of them seen just once. Separately, the same data were catalogued under a study of yellow fever vaccine responses in identical twins. Turning to that study: Twins reportedly had a vaccine T cell response that seemed partly convergent, partly personalized.

This clonotype was sampled from a woman aged 18-29 years in good health. Sequencing was done on a sample of CD4+ T cells sorted from blood.

The CDR3 protein is CATSPGQGPTMQYF. In DNA form, the CDR3 reads TGTGCCACCAGTCCGGGACAGGGGCCTACGATGCAGTACTTC. The rearrangement uses TRBV24-1 and TRBJ2-7; 10 bases map to TRBD1. The ends lost 6 bases at V and 9 bases at J; junction bases unmatched: 10. The CDR3 sequence is 14 residues long. CDR1 is KGHDR and CDR2 is SFDVKD in the germline V gene.